Below are 26 T cell receptor beta chains sequenced from a single sample in a study of T-cell reconstitution after alpha-beta-depleted transplantation in children listed by TCRdb under 2016. Libraries came from PCR. The sequencing machine was an Illumina HiSeq 2500. Molecular barcoding was employed in the preparation of TCR libraries, with unique molecular identifiers being used to normalize TCRbeta repertoire quantification. TCRdb itself trimmed the public reads at Q25 with fastp, ran MiXCR and retained productive beta chains. Each CDR3 protein gets just one entry, which takes the most common genes and DNA from the rows behind it. Within this sample are 450,000 to 600,000 distinct CDR3 sequences, with 32% of them counted one time only. The top ten constitute 2.4% of the sample. The specimen comprised PBMCs from the stem cell graft donor, sampled from the stem cell graft. Every receptor here comes from a human donor who donated a stem cell graft to a child with aplastic anemia.

This rearrangement joins TRBV5-1 to TRBJ1-2; D remains ambiguous. The CDR3 length is 15 residues. The germline V and J ends were trimmed by 4 bases and 0 bases, with 13 bases remaining between them. Germline V gene sequence: CDR1 SGHRS, CDR2 YFSETQ. The CDR3 loop is CASSTGRIANYGYTF. The CDR3 DNA follows: TGCGCCAGCAGCACCGGACGGATAGCTAACTATGGCTACACCTTC. Complete variable domain (other parts from reference TRBV5-1 and TRBJ1-2): KAGVTQTPRYLIKTRGQQVTLSCSPISGHRSVSWYQQTPGQGLQFLFEYFSETQRNKGNFPGRFSGRQFSNSRSEMNVSTLELGDSALYLCASSTGRIANYGYTFGSGTRLTVV.

The genes are TRBV20-1 and TRBJ1-4; TRBD1 matches at 10 bases. This CDR3 region has 15 residues. The germline CDR1 and CDR2 sequences are DFQATT and SNEGSKA (reference sequence). V lost 1 base to trimming and J lost 10 bases; unmatched junction nucleotides: 9. The CDR3 spells CSARGDRGVGGKLFF. The CDR3 nucleotides are TGCAGTGCTAGAGGGGACAGGGGCGTTGGGGGAAAACTGTTTTTT.

The chain couples TRBV9 to TRBJ2-1; D may be TRBD1 or TRBD2 (6 bases each). Trimming removed 0 bases from V and 7 bases from J, with 14 bases in between. Per the germline V gene, CDR1 is SGDLS and CDR2 is YYNGEE. CDR3 length: 15 amino acids. CDR3 in DNA: TGTGCCAGCAGCGTAGCGGGGGCGGGGAGGAATGAGCAGTTCTTC. Its protein product is CASSVAGAGRNEQFF.

CDR3 nucleotide sequence: TGTGCTAGTGGTTTGAGGGCGGGACCCACAGAGCAGTTCTTC. Its translation: CASGLRAGPTEQFF. The gene calls are TRBV12-5 and TRBJ2-1, with a possible D match to TRBD2 (6 bases). The CDR3 has 14 amino acids. The germline V gene has CDR1 LGHNT and CDR2 FRNRAP. The V end lost 2 bases, the J end lost 10 bases, and 15 bases lay between the germline ends. The full variable domain, completed using reference TRBV12-5 and TRBJ2-1, is DARVTQTPRHKVTEMGQEVTMRCQPILGHNTVFWYRQTMMQGLELLAYFRNRAPLDDSGMPKDRFSAEMPDATLATLKIQPSEPRDSAVYFCASGLRAGPTEQFFGPGTRLTVL.

The chain employs TRBV20-1 and TRBJ2-3; TRBD2 might be the D (6 bases). The CDR3 is 13 residues long. The germline CDR1 and CDR2 sequences are DFQATT and SNEGSKA (reference sequence). Deletions cut 4 bases from V and 5 bases from J, with 13 bases between. CDR3 bases: TGCAGTGCTACTGGGACTTTTAAAGATACGCAGTATTTT. Residues: CSATGTFKDTQYF.

V is TRBV4-3 and J is TRBJ2-1; 7 bases map to TRBD2. The V segment lost 0 bases and the J segment 4 bases; nucleotides outside the gene matches: 6. Germline CDR1 is LGHNA and CDR2 is YSLEER. The CDR3 extends over 16 amino acids. CDR3 sequence: CASSQDQAGRYNEQFF. CDR3 coding DNA: TGCGCCAGCAGCCAAGATCAAGCGGGAAGGTACAATGAGCAGTTCTTC.

V is TRBV6-1 and J is TRBJ2-1; TRBD2 aligns across 11 bases. The J segment lost 4 bases and the V segment lost 5 bases, leaving 7 bases of the junction unmatched. CDR1 is MNHNS, CDR2 SASEGT, per germline. The CDR3 is 16 amino acids. CDR3 region: CASSHSGRAGYNEQFF. The CDR3 region has the DNA TGTGCCAGCAGTCATAGCGGGAGGGCCGGGTACAATGAGCAGTTCTTC.

The chain joins TRBV6-1 to TRBJ2-6; either TRBD1 or TRBD2 may supply D (5 bases each). V shed 6 bases and J shed 0 bases, with 9 bases lying between them. CDR3 length: 15 amino acids. The germline gives CDR1 MNHNS, CDR2 SASEGT. CDR3 amino acids: CASSRGTSGANVLTF. The CDR3, as DNA: TGTGCCAGCAGCAGAGGGACCTCTGGGGCCAACGTCCTGACTTTC.

A few counts support this clonotype. This chain links TRBV5-1 with TRBJ1-5, with 10 bases lining up with TRBD1. In germline, CDR1 is SGHRS, CDR2 YFSETQ. The length of the CDR3 is 16 residues. V trimming: 4 bases; J trimming: 6 bases; junction bases outside the gene matches: 10. CDR3 bases: TGCGCCAGCAGCCGTGGGGGGACAGGGGAAGGTCAGCCCCAGCATTTT. It yields the protein CASSRGGTGEGQPQHF.

This clonotype came up a few times. This sequence joins TRBV6-2 or TRBV6-3 and TRBJ2-2, with D unclear. This CDR3 has 12 residues. The V end was cut by 7 bases, the J end by 3 bases, with 6 bases between. The V gene's germline CDR1 is MNHEY and CDR2 SVGEGT. The CDR3 spells CASTPYTGELFF. In DNA, the CDR3 is TGTGCCAGCACTCCTTACACCGGGGAGCTGTTTTTT.

CDR3 protein: CSATAGASGETQYF. The CDR3 region has the DNA TGCAGCGCGACCGCGGGGGCCTCTGGGGAGACCCAGTACTTC. The V and J genes are TRBV29-1 and TRBJ2-5; a weak D match, TRBD2 (7 bases). The CDR3 totals 14 residues. Germline V lookup: CDR1 SQVTM, CDR2 ANQGSEA. V lost 7 bases and J lost 5, with 20 bases in between.

Ten or more counts support this clonotype. This rearrangement joins TRBV27 to TRBJ2-1; 9 positions agree with TRBD2. The germline V gene encodes CDR1 MNHEY and CDR2 SMNVEV (reference sequence). The CDR3 has 18 amino acids. V lost 1 base to trimming and J lost 0 bases; unmatched junction nucleotides: 7. The CDR3 DNA reads as TGTGCCAGCAGTTTATTAGGCGGGAGGGAGGTCTCCTACAATGAGCAGTTCTTC. It encodes CASSLLGGREVSYNEQFF.

This clonotype occurred a few times. V and J are TRBV13 and TRBJ1-4; 7 positions match TRBD1. Trimming removed 5 bases from V and 8 bases from J; junction bases left unmatched: 14. The CDR3 totals 16 residues. Per the germline V gene, CDR1 is PRHDT and CDR2 is FYEKMQ (reference sequence). This CDR3 reads CASSLTRRGEREKLFF. The CDR3 nucleotides read TGTGCCAGCAGCCTGACCCGCAGGGGGGAGAGGGAAAAACTGTTTTTT.

The rearrangement uses TRBV3-1 and TRBJ2-5; TRBD1 matches at 10 bases. In germline, CDR1 is LGHDT, CDR2 YNNKEL (reference sequence). Trimming cost V 7 bases and J 5 bases; bases outside gene matches: 10. The CDR3 totals 15 residues. The CDR3 DNA reads as TGTGCCAGCACCCGGTCCGGGACAGGGGATGAGACCCAGTACTTC. Translation gives CASTRSGTGDETQYF.

CDR3 DNA: TGCGCCAGCAGCCACGTTGACTCTTACACAGATACGCAGTATTTT. It specifies CASSHVDSYTDTQYF. The rearrangement uses TRBV5-1 and TRBJ2-3; D is uncertain. Looked up from germline, CDR1 is SGHRS and CDR2 is YFSETQ. Trimming removed 4 bases at V and 2 bases at J, with 14 bases between. CDR3 size: 15 residues.

This clonotype was picked up a small number of times. The chain is built from TRBV20-1 and TRBJ1-1; tentative D call: TRBD1 (6 bases). The V end was cut by 7 bases, the J end by 7 bases, with 16 bases between. The CDR3 is made up of 12 amino acids. The germline V gene has CDR1 DFQATT and CDR2 SNEGSKA (reference sequence). CDR3 loop: CSGGQSRGEAFF. CDR3 DNA sequence: TGCAGTGGTGGACAGTCTCGGGGTGAAGCTTTCTTT.

The sample holds a few counts of this clonotype. The chain couples TRBV27 to TRBJ2-5, with D possibly TRBD2 on 6 matching bases. The CDR3 consists of 16 residues. CDR1 and CDR2 (germline): MNHEY, SMNVEV (reference sequence). V was clipped by 5 bases and J by 2 bases, with 18 bases between them. CDR3 region: CASSPLRGEIQETQYF. CDR3 coding DNA: TGTGCCAGCAGTCCCTTGCGGGGTGAGATACAAGAGACCCAGTACTTC.

This clonotype appeared a few times. The genes are TRBV12-3 or TRBV12-4 and TRBJ2-1; a weak D match, TRBD1 (6 bases). Trimming took off 5 bases at V and 4 bases at J, with 12 bases between the two ends. CDR3 length: 14 residues. CDR3 region: CASSLTGYYNEQFF. CDR3 sequence (DNA): TGTGCCAGCAGTCTCACAGGGTATTACAATGAGCAGTTCTTC.

This clonotype was observed a few times. The chain carries TRBV20-1 and TRBJ2-2; 7 bases map to TRBD1. Germline trimming cut 6 bases from V and 4 bases from J; bases unmatched to any gene: 8. The CDR3 extends over 14 amino acids. CDR1 and CDR2 (germline): DFQATT, SNEGSKA (reference sequence). The CDR3 loop reads CSASRDSFTGELFF. In DNA, the CDR3 is TGCAGTGCCAGCCGGGACAGCTTCACCGGGGAGCTGTTTTTT.

This clonotype is deemed medium-sized. This chain links TRBV12-3 or TRBV12-4 with TRBJ2-1, with D possibly TRBD2 on 6 matching bases. This CDR3 is 15 amino acids long. V was pared by 3 bases and J by 5 bases, with 14 bases between. The CDR3 DNA reads TGTGCCAGCAGTTTGTCGAGGGAGGTGCACAATGAGCAGTTCTTC. Translation gives CASSLSREVHNEQFF.

V usage is TRBV7-2 and J usage is TRBJ1-2; possibly TRBD1 for D (6 bases). CDR1 is SGHTA and CDR2 is FQGNSA in the germline V gene. Deletions cut 2 bases from V and 4 bases from J, with 17 bases between. CDR3 length: 16 residues. CDR3 nucleotide sequence: TGTGCCAGCAGCTTATCTCCAGCCACAGGGCGCTATGGCTACACCTTC. It codes for CASSLSPATGRYGYTF.

This sequence joins TRBV11-2 and TRBJ1-6, with a possible D match to TRBD1 (5 bases). CDR1 and CDR2 (germline): SGHAT, FQNNGV. With 6 bases removed from V and 8 bases from J, the gap between germline ends came to 17 bases. The CDR3 runs to 15 residues. The CDR3 coding sequence is TGTGCCAGCAGTCTGGACACCTATACTCATTCACCCCTCCACTTT. It codes for CASSLDTYTHSPLHF.

This clonotype was observed a few times. CDR3 region: CSVEGSYGGEEQFF. In nucleotides, the CDR3 is TGCAGCGTTGAAGGCTCCTACGGAGGTGAAGAGCAGTTCTTC. The V call is TRBV29-1, the J call TRBJ2-1; a possible D gene is TRBD2 (5 bases). V lost 1 base and J 10 bases, leaving 17 bases between the germline ends. The germline V gene has CDR1 SQVTM and CDR2 ANQGSEA. The CDR3 has 14 amino acids.

This clonotype was seen a few times. V usage is TRBV27 and J usage is TRBJ1-6; D is uncertain. V was shortened by 4 bases and J by 5 bases, with 12 bases between the two germline ends. The CDR3 has 15 amino acids. CDR1 and CDR2 from the germline V gene are MNHEY and SMNVEV (reference sequence). The CDR3 loop is CASSSPSIDNSPLHF. In DNA, the CDR3 is TGTGCCAGCAGTTCTCCTTCGATAGATAATTCACCCCTCCACTTT.

The V and J genes are TRBV6-5 and TRBJ2-6; D is unclear. Germline CDR1 reads MNHEY; CDR2 reads SVGAGI. The CDR3 has 15 amino acids. V shed 0 bases and J shed 1 base, with 4 bases lying between them. CDR3 residues: CASSYSISGANVLTF. Written as DNA, the CDR3 is TGTGCCAGCAGTTACTCGATATCTGGGGCCAACGTCCTGACTTTC.

This clonotype was seen a handful of times. The chain employs TRBV12-3 or TRBV12-4 and TRBJ2-7; D could derive from TRBD1 or TRBD2 (5 bases each). CDR3 length: 16 residues. The germline V and J ends were trimmed by 2 bases and 3 bases, with 17 bases remaining between them. DNA for the CDR3: TGTGCCAGCAGTTTACAGTCGTGGGACGGGAACTACGAGCAGTACTTC. Its protein product is CASSLQSWDGNYEQYF.